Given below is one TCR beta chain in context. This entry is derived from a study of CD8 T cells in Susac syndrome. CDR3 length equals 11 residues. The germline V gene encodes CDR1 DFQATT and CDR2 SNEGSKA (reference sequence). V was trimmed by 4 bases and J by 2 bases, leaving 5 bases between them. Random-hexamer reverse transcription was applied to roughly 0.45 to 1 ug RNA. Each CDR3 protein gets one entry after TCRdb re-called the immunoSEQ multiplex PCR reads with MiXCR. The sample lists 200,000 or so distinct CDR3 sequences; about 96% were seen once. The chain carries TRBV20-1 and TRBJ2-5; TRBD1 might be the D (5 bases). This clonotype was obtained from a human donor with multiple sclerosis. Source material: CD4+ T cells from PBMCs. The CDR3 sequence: CSATGQETQYF. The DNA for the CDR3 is TGCAGTGCTACAGGGCAAGAGACCCAGTACTTC.